A single sample gave rise to the 28 T cell receptor beta chains below, sequenced in a study of long-term antiretroviral therapy in people with HIV. immunoSEQ v3.0 was run at survey level. Some clones are missing from TCRdb's copy, which holds only in-frame ones; the method was immunoSEQ multiplex PCR. The sample contains about 12,000 clones, roughly 80% of which appear only once. The source material was unsorted PBMCs, sampled 1.3 years after starting antiretroviral therapy. The receptors originated from a young woman with HIV.

The chain combines TRBV15 with TRBJ1-4; TRBD1 might be the D (5 bases). Trimming removed 0 bases from V and 7 bases from J, with 9 bases in between. The CDR3 runs 14 residues. Per the germline V gene, CDR1 is LNHNV and CDR2 is YYDKDF (reference sequence). This chain's CDR3 is CATSRDWTSEKLFF. The CDR3 DNA reads TGTGCCACCAGCAGAGATTGGACATCTGAAAAACTGTTTTTT.

J is TRBJ1-4 and V is TRBV27, with D unclear. Trimming took off 4 bases at V and 2 bases at J, with 8 bases between the two ends. The germline V gene encodes CDR1 MNHEY and CDR2 SMNVEV (reference sequence). This CDR3 is 14 amino acids long. The CDR3 DNA reads TGTGCCAGCAGTTCCCGAGGGACTAATGAAAAACTGTTTTTT. Amino acids: CASSSRGTNEKLFF.

The rearrangement uses TRBV18 and TRBJ1-3; TRBD1 matches at 9 bases. The V gene's germline CDR1 is KGHSH and CDR2 LQKENI. The trim removed 1 base at V and 6 bases at J, leaving 7 bases unmatched. The CDR3 extends over 16 amino acids. CDR3 sequence: CASSPLPGQGENTIYF. DNA for the CDR3: TGTGCCAGCTCACCACTGCCGGGACAGGGCGAAAACACCATATATTTT.

The J gene is TRBJ2-5, the V gene TRBV27; D perhaps matches TRBD1 (6 bases). V shed 5 bases and J shed 5 bases, with 15 bases lying between them. The CDR3 is 14 amino acids. Germline CDR1 reads MNHEY; CDR2 reads SMNVEV (reference sequence). The CDR3 region is CASSGQVQGETQYF. CDR3 coding DNA: TGTGCCAGCAGTGGGCAGGTCCAGGGGGAGACCCAGTACTTC.

The gene calls are TRBV14 and TRBJ2-2; 10 bases align to TRBD2. The CDR3 extends over 15 amino acids. Losses at the gene ends were 1 base for V and 7 bases for J; bases not matched to a gene: 3. Germline assignment: CDR1 SGHDN and CDR2 FVKESK. The DNA for the CDR3 is TGTGCCAGCAGCCAAGTTCTAGCGGGGGACGGGGAGCTGTTTTTT. Translation: CASSQVLAGDGELFF.

This clone was detected once. V usage is TRBV4-2 and J usage is TRBJ2-3; 11 bases align to TRBD2. Germline V gene sequence: CDR1 LGHNA, CDR2 YNFKEQ. The CDR3 covers 17 residues. The trim removed 0 bases at V and 1 base at J, leaving 3 bases unmatched. CDR3 in amino acids: CASSQENSGRGTDTQYF. For the CDR3, the DNA is TGTGCCAGCAGCCAAGAGAATAGCGGGAGGGGCACAGATACGCAGTATTTT.

The chain recombines TRBV7-3 with TRBJ1-4; no clear D gene. V lost 1 base, J lost 8 bases, and 8 bases lay in between. This CDR3 is 13 amino acids long. Germline CDR1 and CDR2: SGHTA and FQGTGA. CDR3 DNA sequence: TGTGCCAGCAGCTTAATTATTGGAGAAAAACTGTTTTTT. Amino acid sequence: CASSLIIGEKLFF. Together with reference TRBV7-3 and TRBJ1-4, the CDR3 gives the full variable domain: GAGVSQTPSNKVTEKGKYVELRCDPISGHTALYWYRQSLGQGPEFLIYFQGTGAADDSGLPNDRFFAVRPEGSVSTLKIQRTERGDSAVYLCASSLIIGEKLFFGSGTQLSVL.

The J gene is TRBJ2-1, the V gene TRBV27; D uncertain. The CDR3 is 17 amino acids. With 2 bases removed from V and 0 bases from J, the gap between germline ends came to 14 bases. CDR1 and CDR2 from the germline V gene are MNHEY and SMNVEV (reference sequence). The CDR3 is CASSLVPPSFSYNEQFF. DNA for the CDR3: TGTGCCAGCAGTTTAGTACCGCCTTCCTTCTCCTACAATGAGCAGTTCTTC.

A few counts support this clone. This chain's CDR3 is CATYRGDEETQYF. CDR3 in DNA: TGTGCCACCTATCGGGGGGATGAAGAGACCCAGTACTTC. The chain is built from TRBV7-9 and TRBJ2-5; 7 bases align to TRBD2. V lost 10 bases and J lost 3; bases outside the gene matches: 8. Germline CDR1 SEHNR, CDR2 FQNEAQ (reference sequence). The CDR3 spans 13 residues.

The chain carries TRBV6-6 and TRBJ1-2; no reliable D call. CDR3 length: 11 amino acids. The germline CDR1 and CDR2 sequences are MNHNY and SVGAGI (reference sequence). The V and J ends lost 0 bases and 8 bases respectively, with 4 bases between them. CDR3 DNA sequence: TGTGCCAGCAGTTACTCGTGGGGCTACACCTTC. It encodes CASSYSWGYTF.

The DNA for the CDR3 is TGTGCCAGCAGCTTAAATGTCGGGAGGGGGCACAATGAGCAGTTCTTC. It yields the protein CASSLNVGRGHNEQFF. This sequence joins TRBV7-9 and TRBJ2-1; a weak D match, TRBD2 (8 bases). The germline CDR1 and CDR2 sequences are SEHNR and FQNEAQ (reference sequence). The CDR3 runs to 16 residues. Trimming shortened V by 2 bases and J by 5 bases, and 16 bases separated the two germline ends.

This rearrangement joins TRBV4-1 to TRBJ2-1, with no clear D. CDR1 and CDR2 (germline): MGHRA, YSYEKL. CDR3 size: 15 residues. V shed 0 bases and J shed 4 bases, with 10 bases lying between them. CDR3: CASSQEGVVYNEQFF. The CDR3 DNA reads as TGCGCCAGCAGCCAAGAGGGTGTAGTATACAATGAGCAGTTCTTC.

This clone was observed a few times. The chain links TRBV21-1 to TRBJ2-1; the table's D call of TRBD1 was not tested on the DNA. TRBV21-1 is recorded as a pseudogene. The CDR3 loop spans 15 amino acids. In nucleotides, the CDR3 is TGTGCCAGCGGAGGGTGGCGGGACAGGTACAATGAGCAGTTCTTC. Protein sequence: CASGGWRDRYNEQFF.

The chain is built from TRBV29-1 and TRBJ1-1; D ambiguous. From germline, CDR1 is SQVTM and CDR2 ANQGSEA. The CDR3 is 13 residues long. With 7 bases removed from V and 3 bases from J, the gap between germline ends came to 15 bases. The CDR3 loop reads CSALRSEDTEAFF. The CDR3 coding sequence is TGCAGCGCACTTCGGTCGGAGGACACTGAAGCTTTCTTT.

The chain employs TRBV7-9 and TRBJ2-1; 7 nucleotides match TRBD2. Per germline, CDR1 SEHNR and CDR2 FQNEAQ (reference sequence). The V gene end was trimmed by 3 bases and the J gene end by 4 bases; junction bases not matched to a gene: 3. The CDR3 contains 14 residues. The CDR3 region has the DNA TGTGCCAGCAGCTTTACCGGGAGGTACAATGAGCAGTTCTTC. Translation gives CASSFTGRYNEQFF.

The chain couples TRBV7-3 to TRBJ1-2, with 9 bases fitting TRBD1. In germline, CDR1 is SGHTA, CDR2 FQGTGA. Losses at the gene ends were 2 bases for V and 9 bases for J; bases not matched to a gene: 16. CDR3 size: 17 residues. Here the CDR3 reads CASSLSTGTGYLGSYTF. The CDR3 DNA sequence: TGTGCCAGCAGCTTATCCACCGGGACAGGGTATTTGGGAAGCTACACCTTC. Full variable domain (missing parts from reference TRBV7-3 and TRBJ1-2): GAGVSQTPSNKVTEKGKYVELRCDPISGHTALYWYRQSLGQGPEFLIYFQGTGAADDSGLPNDRFFAVRPEGSVSTLKIQRTERGDSAVYLCASSLSTGTGYLGSYTFGSGTRLTVV.

The chain links TRBV19 to TRBJ1-1; D might be TRBD1 (5 bases). The CDR3 extends over 17 amino acids. Germline assignment: CDR1 LNHDA and CDR2 SQIVND (reference sequence). Trimming shortened V by 4 bases and J by 0 bases, and 18 bases separated the two germline ends. CDR3 sequence (DNA): TGTGCCAGTAGTACCGGTTTTTTTTCGGGGCTGAACACTGAAGCTTTCTTT. Translating gives CASSTGFFSGLNTEAFF.

The chain employs TRBV4-2 and TRBJ2-5; 9 bases are shared with TRBD2. The CDR3 contains 17 residues. Looked up from germline, CDR1 is LGHNA and CDR2 is YNFKEQ. Trimming removed 0 bases from V and 3 bases from J; junction bases left unmatched: 8. DNA for the CDR3: TGTGCCAGCAGCCAAGAGTTGCGGGGGGGGGCGGAAGAGACCCAGTACTTC. Translation: CASSQELRGGAEETQYF.

Only a few counts were recorded for this clone. The J gene is TRBJ2-1, the V gene TRBV9; 7 nucleotides align to TRBD2. From germline, CDR1 is SGDLS and CDR2 YYNGEE. The V segment lost 3 bases and the J segment 0 bases; nucleotides outside the gene matches: 6. This CDR3 spans 16 amino acids. As DNA, the CDR3 is TGTGCCAGCAGCGCCGAGGGAGGGAGCTCCTACAATGAGCAGTTCTTC. Translation gives CASSAEGGSSYNEQFF.

The chain uses TRBV7-9 and TRBJ1-4; D gene unclear. Between the trimmed V and J ends, which lost 3 bases and 12 bases, there was a span of 14 bases. The CDR3 sequence is 13 residues long. CDR1 is SEHNR and CDR2 is FQNEAQ in the germline V gene (reference sequence). Here the CDR3 reads CASSFPGHLELFF. Here the CDR3 DNA reads TGTGCCAGCAGCTTTCCCGGCCACCTGGAACTGTTTTTT.

V and J are TRBV5-8 and TRBJ1-4, with D unclear. Germline CDR1 SGHTS, CDR2 YDEGEE. The CDR3 is 13 residues long. V gave up 1 base and J gave up 7 bases, with 8 bases separating them. CDR3 sequence: CASSLQGLEKLFF. The CDR3 DNA reads TGTGCCAGCAGCTTGCAAGGACTTGAAAAACTGTTTTTT.

The chain couples TRBV5-1 to TRBJ2-1, with D hard to call. In germline, CDR1 is SGHRS, CDR2 YFSETQ. CDR3 length: 14 residues. The germline V and J ends were trimmed by 0 bases and 0 bases, with 4 bases remaining between them. DNA of the CDR3: TGCGCCAGCAGCTTGGTTCCCTCCTACAATGAGCAGTTCTTC. The encoded protein is CASSLVPSYNEQFF.

The chain joins TRBV18 to TRBJ2-7; D possibly uses TRBD1 or TRBD2 (6 bases each). V was clipped by 3 bases and J by 2 bases, with 11 bases between them. The CDR3 has 14 residues. Germline loops: CDR1 KGHSH, CDR2 LQKENI. CDR3 sequence reads: CASSPRGVPYEQYF. The CDR3 DNA reads TGTGCCAGCTCACCGAGGGGGGTCCCCTACGAGCAGTACTTC.

This clone appeared a few times. The chain employs TRBV5-4 and TRBJ2-7; D perhaps matches TRBD2 (6 bases). The CDR3 extends over 13 amino acids. Germline CDR1 reads SGHNT; CDR2 reads YYREEE (reference sequence). With 3 bases removed from V and 5 bases from J, the gap between germline ends came to 12 bases. The DNA for the CDR3 is TGTGCCAGCAGCTCTGGGAGGTATGACGAGCAGTACTTC. Its protein is CASSSGRYDEQYF.

The CDR3 reads CASTPTGDTDTQYF. CDR3 DNA: TGTGCCAGCACCCCCACAGGGGACACAGATACGCAGTATTTT. V usage is TRBV2 and J usage is TRBJ2-3; TRBD1 matches 7 bases. Per germline, CDR1 SNHLY and CDR2 FYNNEI. This CDR3 is built from 14 residues. V was pared by 7 bases and J by 2 bases, with 6 bases of the junction left unmatched.

The V and J genes are TRBV7-9 and TRBJ2-1; 11 bases align to TRBD2. Germline CDR1 and CDR2: SEHNR and FQNEAQ (reference sequence). CDR3 length: 17 residues. With V trimmed by 5 bases and J by 4 bases, 10 bases remained unmatched. This CDR3 is CASSLLAGTSGYNEQFF. The CDR3 bases are TGTGCCAGCAGCCTACTTGCCGGGACTAGCGGATACAATGAGCAGTTCTTC.

J is TRBJ2-1 and V is TRBV10-3; D is undetermined. CDR1 ENHRY and CDR2 SYGVKD come from the germline V gene. Trimming pared 2 bases from V and 5 bases from J, leaving 13 bases between. CDR3 length: 15 residues. Written as DNA, the CDR3 is TGTGCCATCAGTGAGGTAGACGGAAGGAACAATGAGCAGTTCTTC. It is translated as CAISEVDGRNNEQFF.

This sequence joins TRBV29-1 and TRBJ1-2; maybe TRBD1 (6 bases). Trimming pared 6 bases from V and 3 bases from J, leaving 11 bases between. CDR3 length: 12 residues. From germline, CDR1 is SQVTM and CDR2 ANQGSEA. CDR3 DNA: TGCAGCGTCGCCGGGACACACTATGGCTACACCTTC. Translated, it gives CSVAGTHYGYTF.